One and the same sample provided the 18 T cell receptor beta chains below, sequenced in a study of response to subunit inactivated influenza vaccine. TCRdb fed the RT-PCR reads into MiXCR, producing one record per CDR3 protein. This sample has some 480,000 distinct CDR3 sequences; 9.5% to 12% occur once, and the top ten carry over 9.5%. The sequencing here drew on PBMCs from blood, taken 45 days after vaccination. The receptor set was obtained from a man in his fifties who received an inactivated influenza vaccine.

This clonotype turned up a few times. The chain has TRBV6-6 and TRBJ2-3, with 9 nucleotides matching TRBD1. Germline CDR1 and CDR2: MNHNY and SVGAGI (reference sequence). The CDR3 has 13 amino acids. J lost 5 bases, V lost 6 bases, and 3 bases had no gene match. Written as DNA, the CDR3 is TGTGCCAGCAGCCAGACAGGGGGAGATACGCAGTATTTT. Translated, it gives CASSQTGGDTQYF.

This clonotype occurred many times. The V gene is TRBV5-1, the J gene TRBJ1-1, with 9 bases aligning to TRBD1. This CDR3 comprises 17 residues. Germline CDR1 is SGHRS and CDR2 is YFSETQ. Unmatched junction bases numbered 14, after V lost 4 bases and J lost 4 bases. The CDR3 spells CASSPTGTGSMTTEAFF. DNA of the CDR3: TGCGCCAGCAGCCCGACCGGGACAGGGTCCATGACCACTGAAGCTTTCTTT.

This clonotype was detected only a few times. This chain uses TRBV5-1 with TRBJ2-7; TRBD1 matches 9 bases. This CDR3 contains 15 residues. The J segment lost 4 bases and the V segment lost 1 base, leaving 6 bases of the junction unmatched. The germline V gene has CDR1 SGHRS and CDR2 YFSETQ. CDR3 sequence: CASSLKKDRGYEQYF. CDR3 in DNA: TGCGCCAGCAGCTTGAAAAAGGACAGGGGATACGAGCAGTACTTC.

V usage is TRBV7-2 and J usage is TRBJ2-1; D gene unclear. Trimming pared 2 bases from V and 4 bases from J, leaving 9 bases between. Germline assignment: CDR1 SGHTA and CDR2 FQGNSA. The CDR3 consists of 14 residues. The CDR3 nucleotides read TGTGCCAGCAGCTTAATCGACATTTACAATGAGCAGTTCTTC. Translated, it gives CASSLIDIYNEQFF. Full variable domain (missing parts from reference TRBV7-2 and TRBJ2-1): GAGVSQSPSNKVTEKGKDVELRCDPISGHTALYWYRQSLGQGLEFLIYFQGNSAPDKSGLPSDRFSAERTGGSVSTLTIQRTQQEDSAVYLCASSLIDIYNEQFFGPGTRLTVL.

This clonotype was detected a few times. J is TRBJ2-2 and V is TRBV6-1, with D possibly TRBD1 on 6 matching bases. Germline CDR1 and CDR2: MNHNS and SASEGT. The CDR3 extends over 15 amino acids. V lost 4 bases and J lost 3, with 12 bases in between. This chain's CDR3 is CASSAPQGYTGELFF. The CDR3 nucleotides read TGTGCCAGCAGTGCTCCACAGGGATACACCGGGGAGCTGTTTTTT.

This clonotype was seen a few times. The chain combines TRBV4-3 with TRBJ2-7; a possible D gene is TRBD2 (5 bases). The CDR3 has 15 residues. CDR1 LGHNA and CDR2 YSLEER come from the germline V gene. The V and J ends lost 0 bases and 1 base respectively, with 10 bases between them. Here the CDR3 reads CASSQDSSPSYEQYF. CDR3 bases: TGCGCCAGCAGCCAAGATTCTAGCCCTTCCTACGAGCAGTACTTC.

This clonotype came up many times. The chain has TRBV12-3 or TRBV12-4 and TRBJ2-2; a weak D match, TRBD2 (5 bases). The CDR3 covers 14 residues. Deletions cut 5 bases from V and 7 bases from J, with 14 bases between. In DNA, the CDR3 is TGTGCCAGCAGTGCCTCACTAGGAATCGGGGAGCTGTTTTTT. This codes for CASSASLGIGELFF.

V and J are TRBV5-1 and TRBJ1-4, with 7 positions matching TRBD1. The CDR3 runs 15 residues. The germline CDR1 and CDR2 sequences are SGHRS and YFSETQ. J was trimmed by 4 bases and V by 4 bases; bases with no gene match: 7. The CDR3 region has the DNA TGCGCCAGCAGCGTCGGACAGGCGGTTAATGAAAAACTGTTTTTT. Translation: CASSVGQAVNEKLFF.

This clonotype was counted many times. CDR3 in amino acids: CASSPGQGAWETQYF. CDR3 DNA: TGCGCCAGCAGCCCCGGACAGGGGGCATGGGAGACCCAGTACTTC. The chain is built from TRBV5-1 and TRBJ2-5; 11 positions agree with TRBD1. In germline, CDR1 is SGHRS, CDR2 YFSETQ. J gave up 5 bases and V 4 bases, and 7 bases lay outside the gene matches. The CDR3 totals 15 residues. The variable domain in full, completed from reference TRBV5-1 and TRBJ2-5, reads KAGVTQTPRYLIKTRGQQVTLSCSPISGHRSVSWYQQTPGQGLQFLFEYFSETQRNKGNFPGRFSGRQFSNSRSEMNVSTLELGDSALYLCASSPGQGAWETQYFGPGTRLLVL.

The chain joins TRBV11-2 to TRBJ2-1; TRBD2 is a possible D gene (7 bases). Germline V lookup: CDR1 SGHAT, CDR2 FQNNGV. The CDR3 is 13 residues long. The V gene lost 6 bases and the J gene lost 10 bases, with 16 bases spanning the gap. The CDR3 loop is CASRPPGEGEQFF. CDR3 in DNA: TGTGCCAGCAGGCCTCCAGGGGAGGGGGAGCAGTTCTTC.

The gene calls are TRBV7-9 and TRBJ2-1; 7 positions agree with TRBD2. V lost 8 bases to trimming and J lost 4 bases; unmatched junction nucleotides: 8. Germline CDR1 SEHNR, CDR2 FQNEAQ (reference sequence). CDR3 length: 14 amino acids. The DNA of the CDR3 is TGTGCCAGCTACGAGCGGGGAGGGTACAATGAGCAGTTCTTC. Its protein is CASYERGGYNEQFF.

This clonotype has a count of ten or more. V usage is TRBV27 and J usage is TRBJ2-1; TRBD2 agrees at 7 bases. CDR1 is MNHEY, CDR2 SMNVEV, per germline (reference sequence). The CDR3 length is 18 residues. V lost 1 base to trimming and J lost 3 bases; unmatched junction nucleotides: 12. CDR3 sequence reads: CASSLFPTGGPYYNEQFF. The CDR3 DNA follows: TGTGCCAGCAGTTTATTCCCTACGGGGGGTCCCTACTACAATGAGCAGTTCTTC.

Ten or more counts support this clonotype. This CDR3 is CASGPDMNTEAFF. CDR3 DNA: TGTGCCAGCGGTCCGGATATGAACACTGAAGCTTTCTTT. The genes are TRBV2 and TRBJ1-1; D is unclear. V gave up 8 bases and J gave up 0 bases, with 10 bases separating them. Germline V gene data show CDR1 as SNHLY and CDR2 as FYNNEI. The CDR3 covers 13 residues.

This clonotype was detected many times. This chain links TRBV12-3 or TRBV12-4 with TRBJ2-3; the D is unclear. The V end was cut by 3 bases, the J end by 6 bases, with 13 bases between. The CDR3 spans 14 residues. As DNA, the CDR3 is TGTGCCAGCAGTTTCGGCCACCCCGGGGATACGCAGTATTTT. Amino acid sequence: CASSFGHPGDTQYF.

The rearrangement uses TRBV10-3 and TRBJ2-7, with 10 bases aligning to TRBD1. Germline V CDR1 and CDR2: ENHRY, SYGVKD. The CDR3 has 15 amino acids. The J segment lost 3 bases and the V segment lost 3 bases, leaving 5 bases of the junction unmatched. The CDR3 loop is CAISERGQGIYEQYF. The CDR3 nucleotides are TGTGCCATCAGTGAAAGGGGACAGGGGATCTACGAGCAGTACTTC.

The CDR3 bases are TGTGCCAGCAGCCAAGAATCCGCGTGGTATGAGCAGTTCTTC. Protein product: CASSQESAWYEQFF. The V call is TRBV14, the J call TRBJ2-1, with D hard to call. The CDR3 has 14 residues. Germline V gene sequence: CDR1 SGHDN, CDR2 FVKESK. Trimming removed 0 bases at V and 8 bases at J, with 11 bases between.

This clonotype was observed a single time. The CDR3 carries no conserved terminal phenylalanine or tryptophan, so it likely arises from a read error. This sequence joins TRBV7-2 and TRBJ2-7, with unresolved D. The V and J ends lost 1 base and 5 bases respectively, with 12 bases between them. The CDR3 has 14 amino acids. The germline V gene has CDR1 SGHTA and CDR2 FQGNSA. The CDR3 DNA sequence: TGTGCCAGCAGCTTAGTGGCTTCAGTCCACGAGCAGTACATC. This gives the protein CASSLVASVHEQYI.

This clonotype was counted ten times or more. This chain uses TRBV29-1 with TRBJ1-2; the D is unclear. This CDR3 is 17 amino acids long. V was trimmed by 0 bases and J by 3 bases, leaving 20 bases between them. Germline CDR1 is SQVTM and CDR2 is ANQGSEA. The CDR3, as DNA: TGCAGCGTTGAAGATTTGGGGAGGAGTATCTGGGACTATGGCTACACCTTC. Amino acids: CSVEDLGRSIWDYGYTF.